Presented here are 24 T cell receptor beta chains from one specimen sequenced in a study of CD8+CD57+ T cells in acquired aplastic anemia. It was patients with CD8+CD57+ cell expansion by flow cytometry who were chosen for sequencing. Using genomic DNA as the template, TCR beta VDJ and CDR3 profiling was carried out. Via MiXCR, TCRdb re-called the reads, giving one row per CDR3 protein. This sample has about 150,000 distinct CDR3 sequences, with roughly 54% found just once. Sequencing was done on a sample of sorted CD4+, CD8+, or CD8+CD57+ T cells (not recorded which) from PBMCs. The receptor set was obtained from a human donor with aplastic anemia.

V usage is TRBV20-1 and J usage is TRBJ1-6; D is perhaps TRBD1 (5 bases). In germline, CDR1 is DFQATT, CDR2 SNEGSKA (reference sequence). The CDR3 runs 14 residues. The V gene lost 5 bases and the J gene lost 9 bases, with 17 bases spanning the gap. Written as DNA, the CDR3 is TGCAGTGCTCCATTTGGGCAGGGTTTTTCACCCCTCCACTTT. It specifies CSAPFGQGFSPLHF.

The rearrangement links TRBV7-2 to TRBJ2-7, with TRBD1 identical over 8 bases. V lost 8 bases to trimming and J lost 4 bases; unmatched junction nucleotides: 7. The germline V gene has CDR1 SGHTA and CDR2 FQGNSA. There are 13 residues in the CDR3. CDR3 sequence reads: CASAWTGPYEQYF. The CDR3 region has the DNA TGTGCCAGCGCCTGGACAGGGCCGTACGAGCAGTACTTC.

The sample holds many counts of this clonotype. The chain is built from TRBV19 and TRBJ1-1, with TRBD1 as a possible D gene (5 bases). The germline V gene encodes CDR1 LNHDA and CDR2 SQIVND (reference sequence). Trimming took off 5 bases at V and 2 bases at J, with 15 bases between the two ends. The CDR3 is 15 amino acids. CDR3 nucleotide sequence: TGTGCCAGTAGTCCCTCGGGGGGACCAAACACTGAAGCTTTCTTT. Its protein product is CASSPSGGPNTEAFF.

This clonotype was seen at least ten times. The chain joins TRBV7-9 to TRBJ2-3; 11 bases match TRBD2. Germline V gives CDR1 SEHNR, CDR2 FQNEAQ (reference sequence). This CDR3 region has 17 residues. The J segment lost 2 bases and the V segment lost 5 bases, leaving 9 bases of the junction unmatched. The CDR3 sequence: CASSPTLAGGNTDTQYF. The CDR3 DNA follows: TGTGCCAGCAGCCCAACCCTAGCGGGGGGAAACACAGATACGCAGTATTTT.

V gene TRBV5-4 combines with J gene TRBJ2-2; D ambiguous. This CDR3 is built from 15 residues. The germline CDR1 and CDR2 sequences are SGHNT and YYREEE (reference sequence). V was trimmed by 1 base and J by 3 bases, leaving 10 bases between them. Here the CDR3 DNA reads TGTGCCAGCAGCTTGCGGTCGTCGTACACCGGGGAGCTGTTTTTT. Translating it yields CASSLRSSYTGELFF.

This clonotype was picked up many times. This chain joins TRBV14 and TRBJ2-1; 9 bases fit TRBD1. CDR3 length equals 17 residues. In germline, CDR1 is SGHDN, CDR2 FVKESK. The junction had 9 bases not matched to a gene; V was cut back by 0 bases and J by 6 bases. The CDR3 region has the DNA TGTGCCAGCAGCCAAGATAGGCGGGACAGGGTTAGCAATGAGCAGTTCTTC. Protein sequence: CASSQDRRDRVSNEQFF.

This clonotype has more than one count but fewer than ten. The genes are TRBV24-1 and TRBJ2-2; weak D call: TRBD2 (7 bases). Germline-derived CDR1 and CDR2 are KGHDR and SFDVKD. CDR3 size: 16 residues. V lost 0 bases and J lost 7, with 14 bases in between. CDR3: CATSDLGGGEDGELFF. For the CDR3, the DNA is TGTGCCACCAGTGATTTGGGCGGGGGCGAGGACGGGGAGCTGTTTTTT.

This clonotype was recorded at least ten times. The chain is built from TRBV5-6 and TRBJ1-3; D possibly corresponds to TRBD1 (5 bases). Germline V gene data show CDR1 as SGHDT and CDR2 as YYEEEE. The CDR3 is 14 residues long. V lost 0 bases and J lost 8, with 12 bases in between. The CDR3 nucleotides read TGTGCCAGCAGCTTGGCTAGCAGGGAAGACACCATATATTTT. Its translation: CASSLASREDTIYF.

The chain recombines TRBV7-8 with TRBJ1-2; possibly TRBD1 for D (5 bases). The germline V gene has CDR1 SGHVS and CDR2 FQNEAQ. CDR3 length: 13 residues. The ends were cut back, 0 bases at V and 8 bases at J, with 10 bases in the middle. CDR3 nucleotides: TGTGCCAGCAGCTTAGCGTCAGGGAAAGGCTACACCTTC. As protein: CASSLASGKGYTF.

The chain employs TRBV10-3 and TRBJ1-1; D gene ambiguous. CDR1 and CDR2 from the germline V gene are ENHRY and SYGVKD. The CDR3 contains 13 residues. Between the trimmed V and J ends, which lost 7 bases and 1 base, there was a span of 10 bases. As DNA, the CDR3 is TGTGCCATCACCCAAACAGAGAACACTGAAGCTTTCTTT. It codes for CAITQTENTEAFF.

This clonotype was observed many times. J is TRBJ1-1 and V is TRBV9; D gene ambiguous. V was trimmed by 3 bases and J by 2 bases, leaving 11 bases between them. CDR1 is SGDLS, CDR2 YYNGEE, per germline. The CDR3 is made up of 14 amino acids. CDR3 sequence reads: CASSAHVANTEAFF. Here the CDR3 DNA reads TGTGCCAGCAGCGCTCATGTTGCAAACACTGAAGCTTTCTTT.

This clonotype was detected many times. The chain couples TRBV4-1 to TRBJ2-1, with D perhaps TRBD2 (5 bases). Trimming removed 6 bases from V and 3 bases from J, with 12 bases in between. CDR1 is MGHRA and CDR2 is YSYEKL in the germline V gene. This CDR3 spans 14 amino acids. The CDR3, as DNA: TGCGCCAGCAGTATACTAGTACGCTACAATGAGCAGTTCTTC. This encodes CASSILVRYNEQFF.

This clonotype came up many times. The chain combines TRBV7-9 with TRBJ2-7; 7 bases line up with TRBD1. Germline CDR1 reads SEHNR; CDR2 reads FQNEAQ (reference sequence). The J segment lost 3 bases and the V segment lost 5 bases, leaving 7 bases of the junction unmatched. CDR3 length: 14 residues. The DNA for the CDR3 is TGTGCCAGCAGCCACCGGGGACAGATCTACGAGCAGTACTTC. Its protein product is CASSHRGQIYEQYF.

This clonotype turned up a few times. For the CDR3, the DNA is TGTGCCAGCAACCGAGACAGGTTTGAGCAGTTCTTC. Encoded protein: CASNRDRFEQFF. The chain is built from TRBV7-9 and TRBJ2-1, with TRBD1 as a possible D gene (6 bases). CDR3 length: 12 residues. Germline CDR1 reads SEHNR; CDR2 reads FQNEAQ (reference sequence). V was shortened by 7 bases and J by 9 bases, with 13 bases between the two germline ends.

There are many counts of this clonotype. This rearrangement joins TRBV6-4 to TRBJ2-1, with D perhaps being TRBD1 or TRBD2 (6 bases each). Germline V gene sequence: CDR1 MRHNA, CDR2 SNTAGT. V lost 2 bases to trimming and J lost 5 bases, with 13 bases between them. The CDR3 runs 15 residues. The CDR3 coding sequence is TGTGCCAGCAGTGACAACAGGGAGGCGGACAATGAGCAGTTCTTC. This codes for CASSDNREADNEQFF.

This clonotype was seen many times. The chain recombines TRBV7-6 with TRBJ1-2; D is possibly TRBD1 (5 bases). The V end was cut by 7 bases, the J end by 4 bases, with 19 bases between. Germline lookup yields CDR1 SGHVS and CDR2 FNYEAQ. The CDR3 consists of 15 residues. CDR3 residues: CASIRGLEGLYGYTF. The CDR3 nucleotides read TGTGCCAGCATCCGGGGTCTCGAGGGACTCTATGGCTACACCTTC.

The chain uses TRBV5-5 and TRBJ2-3; D is undetermined. Germline V gene lookup returns CDR1 SGHKS and CDR2 YYEKEE (reference sequence). The V and J ends lost 5 bases and 2 bases respectively, with 15 bases between them. The CDR3 sequence is 15 residues long. The chain's CDR3 is CASSVPEQITDTQYF. CDR3 bases: TGTGCCAGCAGTGTCCCAGAGCAGATCACAGATACGCAGTATTTT.

This sequence joins TRBV20-1 and TRBJ1-5; 8 nucleotides match TRBD1. The CDR3 has 13 residues. The ends lost 3 bases at V and 4 bases at J; junction bases unmatched: 2. Germline V lookup: CDR1 DFQATT, CDR2 SNEGSKA (reference sequence). The CDR3 sequence is CSARDRENQPQHF. The CDR3 nucleotides read TGCAGTGCTAGGGACAGGGAGAATCAGCCCCAGCATTTT.

In this sample, this clonotype turned up once. The rearrangement joins TRBV15 to TRBJ1-2, with 7 bases identical to TRBD1. The CDR3 spans 14 residues. Per the germline V gene, CDR1 is LNHNV and CDR2 is YYDKDF (reference sequence). With 1 base clipped from V and 6 bases from J, the junction kept 5 bases outside the gene matches. The CDR3 coding sequence is TGTGCCACCAGCAGAGCAACAGGGGAGAATGGCTACACCTTC. Its protein is CATSRATGENGYTF.

The rearrangement uses TRBV14 and TRBJ1-1; D not certain. Germline CDR1 SGHDN, CDR2 FVKESK. V gave up 1 base and J gave up 5 bases, with 5 bases separating them. This CDR3 region has 12 residues. The CDR3 loop reads CASSQVMTEAFF. The CDR3 DNA follows: TGTGCCAGCAGCCAAGTAATGACTGAAGCTTTCTTT.

The CDR3 DNA sequence: TGCAGTGCCAAAGACAGGGCCGGATCACCCCTCCACTTT. It translates to CSAKDRAGSPLHF. The V and J genes are TRBV20-1 and TRBJ1-6; 7 bases agree with TRBD1. J gave up 10 bases and V 6 bases, and 9 bases lay outside the gene matches. Looked up from germline, CDR1 is DFQATT and CDR2 is SNEGSKA (reference sequence). The CDR3 length is 13 residues.

The sample holds a few counts of this clonotype. A read error may be the cause here, since a much bigger clone is one base away. The conserved phenylalanine or tryptophan normally closing the CDR3 is absent here, so this likely arose from a read error. The chain is built from TRBV7-6 and TRBJ2-2; D not certain. Germline V gene sequence: CDR1 SGHVS, CDR2 FNYEAQ. The V gene lost 5 bases and the J gene lost 4 bases, with 11 bases spanning the gap. This CDR3 region has 14 residues. As DNA, the CDR3 is TGTGCCAGCAGCCTAAGACGGAGCACCGGGGAGCTGTTTTAT. Translating it yields CASSLRRSTGELFY.

The sample holds many counts of this clonotype. The chain is built from TRBV7-8 and TRBJ1-5, with unresolved D. CDR1 SGHVS and CDR2 FQNEAQ come from the germline V gene. Trimming removed 1 base from V and 4 bases from J, with 14 bases in between. This CDR3 spans 16 amino acids. CDR3 sequence reads: CASSLERTLGNQPQHF. The CDR3, as DNA: TGTGCCAGCAGCTTAGAGAGGACGCTGGGTAATCAGCCCCAGCATTTT.

The chain is built from TRBV4-1 and TRBJ1-2; D is unresolved. The CDR3 loop spans 15 amino acids. Germline V CDR1 and CDR2: MGHRA, YSYEKL. The V end lost 0 bases, the J end lost 5 bases, and 13 bases lay between the germline ends. The CDR3 spells CASSQDQEGWYGYTF. The CDR3 nucleotides read TGCGCCAGCAGCCAAGATCAGGAGGGCTGGTATGGCTACACCTTC.